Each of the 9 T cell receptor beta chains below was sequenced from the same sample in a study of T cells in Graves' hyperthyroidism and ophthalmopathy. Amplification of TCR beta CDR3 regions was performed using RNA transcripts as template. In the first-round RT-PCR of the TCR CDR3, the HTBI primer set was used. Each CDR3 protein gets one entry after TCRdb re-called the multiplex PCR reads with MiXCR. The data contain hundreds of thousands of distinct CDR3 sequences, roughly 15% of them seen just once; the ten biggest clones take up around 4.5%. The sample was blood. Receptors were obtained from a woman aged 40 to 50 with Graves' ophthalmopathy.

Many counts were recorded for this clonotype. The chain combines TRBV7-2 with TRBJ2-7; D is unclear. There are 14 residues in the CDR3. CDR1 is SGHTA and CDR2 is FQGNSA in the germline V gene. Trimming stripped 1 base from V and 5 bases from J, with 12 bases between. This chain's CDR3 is CASSLVASVNEQYF. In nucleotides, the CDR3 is TGTGCCAGCAGCTTAGTGGCGTCAGTCAACGAGCAGTACTTC. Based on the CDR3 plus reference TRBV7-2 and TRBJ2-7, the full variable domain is GAGVSQSPSNKVTEKGKDVELRCDPISGHTALYWYRQSLGQGLEFLIYFQGNSAPDKSGLPSDRFSAERTGGSVSTLTIQRTQQEDSAVYLCASSLVASVNEQYFGPGTRLTVT.

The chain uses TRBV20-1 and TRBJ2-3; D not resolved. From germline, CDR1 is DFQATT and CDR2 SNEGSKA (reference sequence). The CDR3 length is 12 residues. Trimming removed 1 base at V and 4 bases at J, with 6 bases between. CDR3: CSARVHPDTQYF. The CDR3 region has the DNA TGCAGTGCTAGAGTACACCCAGATACGCAGTATTTT.

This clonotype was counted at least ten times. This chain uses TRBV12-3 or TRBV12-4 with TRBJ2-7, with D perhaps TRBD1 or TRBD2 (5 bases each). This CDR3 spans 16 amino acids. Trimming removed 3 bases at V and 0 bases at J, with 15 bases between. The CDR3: CASSFDGTGNSYEQYF. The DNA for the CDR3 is TGTGCCAGCAGTTTCGATGGGACCGGGAACTCCTACGAGCAGTACTTC.

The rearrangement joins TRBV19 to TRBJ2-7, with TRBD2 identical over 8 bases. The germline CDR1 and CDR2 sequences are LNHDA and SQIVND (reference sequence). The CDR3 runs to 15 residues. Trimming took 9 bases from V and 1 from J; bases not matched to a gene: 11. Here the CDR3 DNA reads TGTGCCAGCCAGAGGGGAGCGGGAGAGTCCTACGAGCAGTACTTC. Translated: CASQRGAGESYEQYF. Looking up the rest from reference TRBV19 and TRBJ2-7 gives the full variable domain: DGGITQSPKYLFRKEGQNVTLSCEQNLNHDAMYWYRQDPGQGLRLIYYSQIVNDFQKGDIAEGYSVSREKKESFPLTVTSAQKNPTAFYLCASQRGAGESYEQYFGPGTRLTVT.

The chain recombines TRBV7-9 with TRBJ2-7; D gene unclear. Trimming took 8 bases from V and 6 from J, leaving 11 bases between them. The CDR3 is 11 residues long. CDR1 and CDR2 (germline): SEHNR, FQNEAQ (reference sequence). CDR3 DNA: TGTGCCAGCGGAGACGCGTCCGAGCAGTACTTC. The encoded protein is CASGDASEQYF.

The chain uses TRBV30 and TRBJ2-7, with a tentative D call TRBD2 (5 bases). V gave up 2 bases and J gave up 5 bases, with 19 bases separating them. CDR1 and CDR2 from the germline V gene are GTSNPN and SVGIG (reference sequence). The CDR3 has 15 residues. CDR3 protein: CAWSKNGRGRNEQYF. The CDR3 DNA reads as TGTGCCTGGAGTAAAAACGGACGGGGAAGGAACGAGCAGTACTTC.

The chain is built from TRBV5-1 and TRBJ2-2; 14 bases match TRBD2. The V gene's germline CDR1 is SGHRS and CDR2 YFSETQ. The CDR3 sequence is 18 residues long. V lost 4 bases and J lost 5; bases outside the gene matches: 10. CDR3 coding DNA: TGCGCCAGCAGCCCCCTGGGACTAGCGGGAGTACGAACCGGGGAGCTGTTTTTT. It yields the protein CASSPLGLAGVRTGELFF.

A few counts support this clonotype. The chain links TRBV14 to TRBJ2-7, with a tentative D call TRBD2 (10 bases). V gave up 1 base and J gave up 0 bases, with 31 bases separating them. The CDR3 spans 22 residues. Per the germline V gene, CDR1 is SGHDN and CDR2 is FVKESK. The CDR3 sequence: CASSQAHTTGGAASGSSYEQYF. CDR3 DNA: TGTGCCAGCAGCCAAGCCCACACAACAGGGGGCGCGGCTAGCGGGAGCTCCTACGAGCAGTACTTC.

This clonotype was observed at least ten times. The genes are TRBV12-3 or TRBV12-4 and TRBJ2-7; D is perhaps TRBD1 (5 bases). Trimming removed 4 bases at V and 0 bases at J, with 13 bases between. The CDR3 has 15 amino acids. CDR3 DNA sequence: TGTGCCAGCAGTTCAACAGGACCCATCTCCTACGAGCAGTACTTC. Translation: CASSSTGPISYEQYF.